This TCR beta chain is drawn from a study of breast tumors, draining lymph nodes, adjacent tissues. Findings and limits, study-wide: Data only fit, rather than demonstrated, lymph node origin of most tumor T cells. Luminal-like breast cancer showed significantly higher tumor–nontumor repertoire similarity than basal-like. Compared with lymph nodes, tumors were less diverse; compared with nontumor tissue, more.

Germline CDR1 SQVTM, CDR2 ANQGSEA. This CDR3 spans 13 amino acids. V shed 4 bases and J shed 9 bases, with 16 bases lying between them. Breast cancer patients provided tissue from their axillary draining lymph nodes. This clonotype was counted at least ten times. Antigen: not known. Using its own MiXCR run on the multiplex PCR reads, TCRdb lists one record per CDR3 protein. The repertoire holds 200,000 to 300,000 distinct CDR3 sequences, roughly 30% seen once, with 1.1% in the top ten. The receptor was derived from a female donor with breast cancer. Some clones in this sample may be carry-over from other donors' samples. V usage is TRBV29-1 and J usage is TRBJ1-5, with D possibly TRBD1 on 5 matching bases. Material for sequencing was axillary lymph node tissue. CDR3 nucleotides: TGCAGCGTTGCCCAGGGAGGTGAAGGGCCCCAGCATTTT. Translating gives CSVAQGGEGPQHF.